Given below is one T cell receptor (beta chain) in context. No antigen is known for it. This sample is drawn from a study of CD8+CD57+ T cells in acquired aplastic anemia. Study overall: Roughly 3 ug was the average amount of DNA from sorted CD4+ and CD8+ cells. CD4+ cell libraries from healthy donors averaged approximately 10 million reads.

Study-wide results and caveats: Found in both controls and patients were around 31 CD8+ CDR3 sequences. Significance was not reached for CD8+ Simpson's diversity between patients and controls.

V dropped 4 bases and J dropped 7 bases, with 15 bases sitting between them. This CDR3 is 15 amino acids long. From germline, CDR1 is SGHNT and CDR2 YYREEE (reference sequence). Genomic DNA constituted the template upon which TCR beta VDJ and CDR3 profiling was performed. TCRdb ran MiXCR on the reads and lists one entry per CDR3 protein. The data contain approximately 380,000 distinct CDR3 sequences, 65% to 75% of them singletons. The receptor was derived from a human donor in good health, serving as a control. This chain connects TRBV5-4 to TRBJ1-6; possibly TRBD1 for D (6 bases). The sample comprised sorted CD4+, CD8+, or CD8+CD57+ T cells (not recorded which) from PBMCs. CDR3 bases: TGTGCCAGCAGCGTCCGGGACAACGGGAATTCACCCCTCCACTTT. Translating gives CASSVRDNGNSPLHF. Together with reference TRBV5-4 and TRBJ1-6, the CDR3 gives the full variable domain: ETGVTQSPTHLIKTRGQQVTLRCSSQSGHNTVSWYQQALGQGPQFIFQYYREEENGRGNFPPRFSGLQFPNYSSELNVNALELDDSALYLCASSVRDNGNSPLHFGNGTRLTVT.